This entry lists 29 T cell receptor beta chains sequenced from one sample in a study of blood T cell repertoires in COVID-19. Profiled with immunoSEQ multiplex PCR; TCRdb holds only in-frame clones, not every one. This sample carries approximately 320,000 clones, roughly 91% of them seen once, and the ten largest clones take around 10%. What was sequenced was peripheral blood. The receptors were gathered from a woman aged 30 to 39 with COVID-19, enrolled during active disease.

V and J are TRBV19 and TRBJ1-3; D remains unclear. CDR3 length: 15 residues. The ends were cut back, 7 bases at V and 0 bases at J, with 13 bases in the middle. CDR1 and CDR2 (germline): LNHDA, SQIVND (reference sequence). The CDR3 loop reads CASTVWLGSGNTIYF. The DNA for the CDR3 is TGTGCCAGTACCGTTTGGCTAGGCTCTGGAAACACCATATATTTT.

The V and J genes are TRBV23-1 and TRBJ1-5; no clear D gene. TRBV23-1 is an ORF; its function is uncertain. The CDR3 runs 18 residues. The V end lost 4 bases, the J end lost 0 bases, and 19 bases lay between the germline ends. CDR3 residues: CASSPGERASISNQPQHF. Written as DNA, the CDR3 is TGCGCCAGCAGTCCGGGTGAACGAGCATCCATTAGCAATCAGCCCCAGCATTTT.

The V gene is TRBV6-5, the J gene TRBJ2-7; 7 bases line up with TRBD2. This CDR3 spans 15 amino acids. Germline V gene lookup returns CDR1 MNHEY and CDR2 SVGAGI. Trimming cost V 6 bases and J 3 bases; bases outside gene matches: 11. This CDR3 is CASSFRGGEGYEQYF. CDR3 in DNA: TGTGCCAGCAGCTTCCGTGGAGGGGAGGGCTACGAGCAGTACTTC.

V is TRBV6-8 and J is TRBJ1-5; 7 bases agree with TRBD1. The length of the CDR3 is 15 residues. Germline CDR1 is MNHGY and CDR2 is SAAAGT. Losses at the gene ends were 4 bases for V and 2 bases for J; bases not matched to a gene: 5. CDR3 DNA: TGTGCCAGCAGTTCCAGGGGGATGGGCAATCAGCCCCAGCATTTT. Translated: CASSSRGMGNQPQHF.

The count of this clone is one. The V call is TRBV25-1, the J call TRBJ1-1, with TRBD1 as a possible D gene (5 bases). Per the germline V gene, CDR1 is MGHDK and CDR2 is SYGVNS. V was pared by 7 bases and J by 1 base, with 16 bases between. This CDR3 contains 15 residues. Written as DNA, the CDR3 is TGTGCCAGCACCGGGGGATCTTTAAGGAACACTGAAGCTTTCTTT. This sequence encodes CASTGGSLRNTEAFF.

This clone was seen a single time. This chain connects TRBV10-1 to TRBJ1-1; D gene unclear. Trimming shortened V by 4 bases and J by 11 bases, and 17 bases separated the two germline ends. The CDR3 totals 13 residues. CDR1 is WNHNN and CDR2 is SYGVQD in the germline V gene (reference sequence). CDR3 amino acids: CASSVDSTHEAFF. The CDR3 nucleotides read TGCGCCAGCAGTGTAGACTCTACCCATGAGGCTTTCTTT.

The chain combines TRBV19 with TRBJ1-2; TRBD1 might be the D (5 bases). The CDR3 runs 13 residues. In germline, CDR1 is LNHDA, CDR2 SQIVND (reference sequence). Trimming stripped 5 bases from V and 2 bases from J, with 9 bases between. The CDR3 sequence is CASSPGGNYGYTF. The DNA for the CDR3 is TGTGCCAGTAGTCCGGGGGGGAACTATGGCTACACCTTC.

The rearrangement links TRBV7-9 to TRBJ2-1; no clear D gene. V was pared by 4 bases and J by 15 bases, with 25 bases between. This CDR3 is 15 amino acids long. Germline lookup yields CDR1 SEHNR and CDR2 FQNEAQ (reference sequence). The CDR3 loop reads CASSSVDGPSSLRFF. The DNA of the CDR3 is TGTGCCAGCAGCTCGGTGGATGGGCCCTCTTCCCTAAGGTTCTTC. Full variable domain (remainder filled in from reference TRBV7-9 and TRBJ2-1): DTGVSQNPRHKITKRGQNVTFRCDPISEHNRLYWYRQTLGQGPEFLTYFQNEAQLEKSRLLSDRFSAERPKGSFSTLEIQRTEQGDSAMYLCASSSVDGPSSLRFFGPGTRLTVL.

This chain uses TRBV28 with TRBJ2-5; 9 nucleotides line up with TRBD2. The J segment lost 5 bases and the V segment lost 6 bases, leaving 7 bases of the junction unmatched. The CDR3 length is 14 residues. CDR1 and CDR2 (germline): MDHEN, SYDVKM. CDR3 DNA sequence: TGTGCCAGCAGCTCGCGGGGGGGCCGCGAGACCCAGTACTTC. It is translated as CASSSRGGRETQYF.

The chain carries TRBV29-1 and TRBJ1-2, with D perhaps TRBD1 (5 bases). The CDR3 runs 12 residues. The V gene lost 7 bases and the J gene lost 4 bases, with 13 bases spanning the gap. CDR1 and CDR2 (germline): SQVTM, ANQGSEA. The CDR3 here is CSAATQGYGYTF. In nucleotides, the CDR3 is TGCAGCGCTGCAACTCAGGGCTATGGCTACACCTTC.

The rearrangement links TRBV6-1 to TRBJ1-2, with TRBD1 matching over 7 bases. J was trimmed by 4 bases and V by 0 bases; bases with no gene match: 5. CDR1 is MNHNS and CDR2 is SASEGT in the germline V gene. The CDR3 runs to 15 residues. The CDR3 sequence is CASSEAGGDSYGYTF. The CDR3 DNA follows: TGTGCCAGCAGTGAAGCGGGTGGGGACAGCTATGGCTACACCTTC.

The rearrangement uses TRBV5-4 and TRBJ1-1; no clear D gene. Trimming left V 4 bases short and J 1 base short, with 11 bases between. CDR3 size: 14 residues. Germline V gene lookup returns CDR1 SGHNT and CDR2 YYREEE (reference sequence). Here the CDR3 reads CASSRHWQNTEAFF. The CDR3 DNA follows: TGTGCCAGCAGCCGACACTGGCAGAACACTGAAGCTTTCTTT. Drawing the rest from reference TRBV5-4 and TRBJ1-1, the complete variable domain is ETGVTQSPTHLIKTRGQQVTLRCSSQSGHNTVSWYQQALGQGPQFIFQYYREEENGRGNFPPRFSGLQFPNYSSELNVNALELDDSALYLCASSRHWQNTEAFFGQGTRLTVV.

This clone appeared a single time. J is TRBJ2-3 and V is TRBV5-6, with no clear D. V shed 1 base and J shed 3 bases, with 9 bases lying between them. The CDR3 spans 14 residues. In germline, CDR1 is SGHDT, CDR2 YYEEEE. The CDR3 nucleotides are TGTGCCAGCAGCTTGTCGCAGGATACAGATACGCAGTATTTT. Protein sequence: CASSLSQDTDTQYF.

The chain carries TRBV3-1 (or the pseudogene TRBV3-2) and TRBJ2-7, with D hard to call. Trimming removed 3 bases at V and 4 bases at J, with 10 bases between. This CDR3 is 13 amino acids long. In germline, CDR1 is LGHDT, CDR2 YNNKEL (reference sequence). The CDR3 sequence is CASSQAHNYEQYF. The CDR3 DNA sequence: TGTGCCAGCAGCCAGGCTCACAATTACGAGCAGTACTTC.

The chain recombines TRBV27 with TRBJ1-5, with TRBD1 as a possible D gene (6 bases). Germline CDR1 MNHEY, CDR2 SMNVEV (reference sequence). The CDR3 is 14 residues long. The ends were cut back, 6 bases at V and 1 base at J, with 10 bases in the middle. The CDR3 spells CASRRTASNQPQHF. CDR3 nucleotides: TGTGCCAGCAGACGGACAGCGAGCAATCAGCCCCAGCATTTT.

This rearrangement joins TRBV30 to TRBJ1-5, with 11 bases identical to TRBD1. The CDR3 totals 19 residues. From germline, CDR1 is GTSNPN and CDR2 SVGIG (reference sequence). The trim removed 0 bases at V and 1 base at J, leaving 11 bases unmatched. CDR3 DNA sequence: TGTGCCTGGAGTGTACCGAGGGACAGGGGGATTTTGAGCAATCAGCCCCAGCATTTT. Translation: CAWSVPRDRGILSNQPQHF.

The chain joins TRBV18 to TRBJ2-3, with 8 bases that match TRBD2. V lost 6 bases, J lost 8 bases, and 13 bases stayed unmatched. Germline V lookup: CDR1 KGHSH, CDR2 LQKENI. This CDR3 has 15 amino acids. In nucleotides, the CDR3 is TGTGCCAGCTCTCCCGGAGCCGGGGGGGCCGCTACGCAGTATTTT. This encodes CASSPGAGGAATQYF. The full variable domain, its missing parts supplied by reference TRBV18 and TRBJ2-3, is NAGVMQNPRHLVRRRGQEARLRCSPMKGHSHVYWYRQLPEEGLKFMVYLQKENIIDESGMPKERFSAEFPKEGPSILRIQQVVRGDSAAYFCASSPGAGGAATQYFGPGTRLTVL.

This chain uses TRBV10-3 with TRBJ1-3; 8 bases align to TRBD1. The CDR3 contains 16 residues. V gave up 3 bases and J gave up 1 base; unmatched junction bases: 5. The V gene's germline CDR1 is ENHRY and CDR2 SYGVKD. The DNA for the CDR3 is TGTGCCATCAGTGACGACAGGGGCCGATCTGGAAACACCATATATTTT. Translation: CAISDDRGRSGNTIYF.

CDR3 DNA sequence: TGCGCCAGCAGCTTGGCCGCCGACAGGGGCGGACTTAAGTTCTTC. It specifies CASSLAADRGGLKFF. The chain employs TRBV5-1 and TRBJ2-1; 8 bases agree with TRBD1. This CDR3 is 15 amino acids long. After removal of 0 bases from V and 14 bases from J, the junction contained 13 bases not matched to a gene. Germline CDR1 SGHRS, CDR2 YFSETQ.

This clone has just a few counts. The chain joins TRBV19 to TRBJ2-7; 8 bases fit TRBD1. The V segment lost 7 bases and the J segment 9 bases; nucleotides outside the gene matches: 8. Germline CDR1 is LNHDA and CDR2 is SQIVND (reference sequence). The CDR3 consists of 12 residues. CDR3 in amino acids: CASNHQQGVQYF. In nucleotides, the CDR3 is TGTGCCAGTAACCATCAACAGGGGGTGCAGTACTTC.

V and J are TRBV3-1 (or the pseudogene TRBV3-2) and TRBJ1-4, with D uncertain. The germline V gene has CDR1 LGHDT and CDR2 YNNKEL (reference sequence). V was pared by 5 bases and J by 0 bases, with 7 bases between. This CDR3 has 14 amino acids. The CDR3 is CASSLQPTNEKLFF. CDR3 nucleotide sequence: TGTGCCAGCAGCTTACAGCCAACTAATGAAAAACTGTTTTTT.

The V gene is TRBV2, the J gene TRBJ1-3; 9 nucleotides line up with TRBD1. There are 16 residues in the CDR3. Germline values: CDR1 SNHLY, CDR2 FYNNEI. With V trimmed by 11 bases and J by 0 bases, 11 bases remained unmatched. This CDR3 reads CAGIQGASVSGNTIYF. In DNA form, the CDR3 reads TGTGCCGGCATACAGGGGGCGTCTGTCTCTGGAAACACCATATATTTT.

The gene calls are TRBV28 and TRBJ2-1, with a possible D match to TRBD1 (6 bases). The CDR3 runs 15 residues. The V end was cut by 8 bases, the J end by 8 bases, with 22 bases between. Germline CDR1 MDHEN, CDR2 SYDVKM. The CDR3: CASDRRAGGSDEQFF. CDR3 DNA sequence: TGTGCCAGCGATAGACGGGCTGGGGGCTCGGATGAGCAGTTCTTC.

This rearrangement joins TRBV6-5 to TRBJ1-2, with TRBD1 matching 12 bases. Germline-derived CDR1 and CDR2 are MNHEY and SVGAGI. With 11 bases clipped from V and 4 bases from J, the junction kept 2 bases outside the gene matches. CDR3 length equals 12 residues. CDR3 protein: CAGGQGAYGYTF. The CDR3 DNA reads TGTGCCGGGGGACAGGGGGCCTATGGCTACACCTTC.

The chain employs TRBV2 and TRBJ2-7, with TRBD1 identical over 8 bases. In germline, CDR1 is SNHLY, CDR2 FYNNEI. Germline trimming cut 8 bases from V and 5 bases from J; bases unmatched to any gene: 11. CDR3 length: 14 amino acids. The CDR3 region is CASEVGQGINEQYF. The CDR3 DNA reads as TGTGCCAGCGAGGTAGGACAGGGAATCAACGAGCAGTACTTC.

The chain links TRBV28 to TRBJ2-1, with a tentative D call TRBD1 (5 bases). V dropped 3 bases and J dropped 9 bases, with 18 bases sitting between them. The CDR3 covers 15 residues. Germline V gene sequence: CDR1 MDHEN, CDR2 SYDVKM. The CDR3 loop reads CASSFARGRAPEQFF. CDR3 DNA sequence: TGTGCCAGCAGTTTTGCAAGGGGTAGGGCTCCTGAGCAGTTCTTC.

The DNA for the CDR3 is TGTGCCAGCAGCCAAGATCCGCGGGGGAGGACAGATACGCAGTATTTT. Amino acids: CASSQDPRGRTDTQYF. The rearrangement links TRBV3-1 (or the pseudogene TRBV3-2) to TRBJ2-3, with 7 nucleotides matching TRBD2. Unmatched junction bases numbered 6, after V lost 0 bases and J lost 3 bases. Germline V gives CDR1 LGHDT, CDR2 YNNKEL (reference sequence). This CDR3 is 16 amino acids long.

The V call is TRBV6-5, the J call TRBJ1-5, with 7 bases identical to TRBD1. This CDR3 has 12 amino acids. V dropped 6 bases and J dropped 6; count of bases not matched to a gene: 2. From germline, CDR1 is MNHEY and CDR2 SVGAGI. As DNA, the CDR3 is TGTGCCAGCAGGGGGACAGTTCAGCCCCAGCATTTT. It is translated as CASRGTVQPQHF.

Here the CDR3 DNA reads TGTGCCAGCAGCGTACTAGCGGGTAGACCCACCGGGGAGCTGTTTTTT. Translation gives CASSVLAGRPTGELFF. The chain uses TRBV7-9 and TRBJ2-2, with 9 bases fitting TRBD2. V lost 5 bases to trimming and J lost 4 bases; unmatched junction nucleotides: 8. This CDR3 contains 16 residues. CDR1 SEHNR and CDR2 FQNEAQ come from the germline V gene (reference sequence).